The 18 T cell receptor beta chains below all came from one sample that was sequenced in a study of molecular identifiers for immune sequencing clone quantification. Each CDR3 protein gets one entry after TCRdb re-called the PCR reads with MiXCR. The sample shows around 25,000 distinct CDR3 sequences, roughly 15% of them seen only once. Sequenced material: naive CD8+ T cells from blood, with Jurkat cell RNA spiked in. Subset given: FACS-sorted CD8+CD4-CCR7+CD45RA+ naive T cells. These receptors were obtained from a human donor in good health. Some libraries in this study had Jurkat cell RNA spiked in.

Many counts were recorded for this clonotype. The rearrangement uses TRBV6-5 and TRBJ2-7; a weak D match, TRBD2 (6 bases). The CDR3 spans 15 residues. V was shortened by 1 base and J by 5 bases, with 15 bases between the two germline ends. CDR1 and CDR2 from the germline V gene are MNHEY and SVGAGI. Here the CDR3 DNA reads TGTGCCAGCAGTTACTTGGGGGGAAGTTCCGACGAGCAGTACTTC. Its protein product is CASSYLGGSSDEQYF.

In the case of this clonotype: A read error may explain this, as a much larger clone is one base away. The genes are TRBV20-1 and TRBJ1-2; 11 positions match TRBD1. The ends lost 5 bases at V and 3 bases at J; junction bases unmatched: 8. Germline CDR1 is DFQATT and CDR2 is SNEGSKA (reference sequence). The CDR3 has 15 amino acids. In nucleotides, the CDR3 is TGCAGTGCTTACCCCGGACAGGGGGCGCACTATGGCTACACCTTC. This gives the protein CSAYPGQGAHYGYTF.

This clonotype is classed as medium-sized. The rearrangement joins TRBV25-1 to TRBJ2-3, with a possible D match to TRBD2 (5 bases). This CDR3 contains 15 residues. The germline V gene encodes CDR1 MGHDK and CDR2 SYGVNS. V lost 2 bases and J 0 bases, leaving 9 bases between the germline ends. The CDR3 reads CASSEPLASTDTQYF. CDR3 DNA sequence: TGTGCCAGCAGTGAACCCCTAGCCAGCACAGATACGCAGTATTTT.

This clonotype has only a few counts. This rearrangement joins TRBV7-9 to TRBJ2-2; D is ambiguous. The CDR3 consists of 11 residues. With 5 bases removed from V and 6 bases from J, the gap between germline ends came to 4 bases. Per germline, CDR1 SEHNR and CDR2 FQNEAQ (reference sequence). The CDR3: CASSLSGELFF. As DNA, the CDR3 is TGTGCCAGCAGCCTCTCCGGGGAGCTGTTTTTT.

This clonotype was seen at least ten times. This chain connects TRBV6-5 to TRBJ2-7; no clear D gene. Germline assignment: CDR1 MNHEY and CDR2 SVGAGI. This CDR3 contains 16 residues. Trimming took off 0 bases at V and 0 bases at J, with 12 bases between the two ends. The CDR3 sequence: CASSYSGPEPSYEQYF. The CDR3 region has the DNA TGTGCCAGCAGTTACTCGGGCCCCGAACCCTCCTACGAGCAGTACTTC.

This clonotype was counted many times. One end of the junction is discordant with germline, which a read error may explain. V usage is TRBV7-9 and J usage is TRBJ2-7; D ambiguous. The CDR3 consists of 10 residues. The germline gives CDR1 SEHNR, CDR2 FQNEAQ (reference sequence). CDR3 in amino acids: CASSPTLPDF. In nucleotides, the CDR3 is TGTGCCAGCAGCCCGACCCTGCCTGACTTC.

The chain joins TRBV30 to TRBJ1-3, with D possibly being TRBD1 (5 bases). Germline V gives CDR1 GTSNPN, CDR2 SVGIG (reference sequence). Trimming removed 5 bases from V and 1 base from J, with 9 bases in between. CDR3 length: 13 amino acids. The CDR3 spells CAWEGSSGNTIYF. As DNA, the CDR3 is TGTGCCTGGGAGGGGTCATCTGGAAACACCATATATTTT.

Turning to this clonotype: One base away lies a much larger clone, so this may be a sequencing read error. The chain employs TRBV3-1 and TRBJ2-3; 10 bases are a match to TRBD2. The J segment lost 8 bases and the V segment lost 5 bases, leaving 13 bases of the junction unmatched. The CDR3 totals 16 residues. From germline, CDR1 is LGHDT and CDR2 YNNKEL (reference sequence). DNA of the CDR3: TGTGCCAGCAGCATCCTAACTAGCGGGGTTGGAGGTACGCAGTATTTT. It encodes CASSILTSGVGGTQYF.

The DNA of the CDR3 is TGCAGTGCTGGGACTCCTTCAAATCAGCCCCAGCATTTT. It yields the protein CSAGTPSNQPQHF. This chain links TRBV20-1 with TRBJ1-5; D is perhaps TRBD1 (5 bases). This CDR3 is built from 13 residues. From germline, CDR1 is DFQATT and CDR2 SNEGSKA (reference sequence). Trimming removed 5 bases from V and 4 bases from J, with 12 bases in between.

This clonotype showed up just a few times. Just one base apart from a much larger clone, this may be a read error. V usage is TRBV20-1 and J usage is TRBJ2-2; D remains unclear. V lost 5 bases, J lost 6 bases, and 7 bases lay in between. CDR3 length: 11 amino acids. CDR1 DFQATT and CDR2 SNEGSKA come from the germline V gene (reference sequence). DNA of the CDR3: TGCAGTGCTGCTTTGGCCGGGGAGCTGTTTTTT. Encoded protein: CSAALAGELFF.

This clonotype was picked up many times. V usage is TRBV12-3 or TRBV12-4 and J usage is TRBJ2-7; D is uncertain. The CDR3 covers 12 residues. The ends were cut back, 7 bases at V and 6 bases at J, with 13 bases in the middle. As DNA, the CDR3 is TGTGCCAGCACCGCCCCGGGTGTCGAGCAGTACTTC. Translated: CASTAPGVEQYF.

With respect to this clonotype: At one end the junction does not follow the germline gene, possibly because of a read error. This rearrangement joins TRBV20-1 to TRBJ1-2; no clear D. Germline V gene sequence: CDR1 DFQATT, CDR2 SNEGSKA (reference sequence). The CDR3 has 15 amino acids. CDR3 sequence reads: CSGGSTAEVNYGDTF. In nucleotides, the CDR3 is TGCAGCGGCGGGTCTACCGCTGAAGTTAACTATGGCGACACCTTC.

This clonotype was observed at least ten times. The chain joins TRBV20-1 to TRBJ2-7, with no clear D. Germline V gene data show CDR1 as DFQATT and CDR2 as SNEGSKA (reference sequence). This CDR3 has 14 amino acids. Deletions cut 0 bases from V and 2 bases from J, with 11 bases between. The CDR3 region is CSARDVVTAYEQYF. The CDR3 bases are TGCAGTGCTAGAGATGTAGTGACTGCCTACGAGCAGTACTTC.

This clonotype occurred many times. The chain combines TRBV7-2 with TRBJ1-1; D is unresolved. Deletions cut 4 bases from V and 2 bases from J, with 11 bases between. CDR1 and CDR2 (germline): SGHTA, FQGNSA. CDR3 length: 14 residues. The CDR3 is CASSSPGTNTEAFF. DNA for the CDR3: TGTGCCAGCAGCTCGCCGGGAACCAACACTGAAGCTTTCTTT.

In its sample, this clonotype ranks as medium-sized (0.01 to 0.1%). The chain uses TRBV19 and TRBJ2-7; D unresolved. The CDR3 contains 13 residues. Trimming shortened V by 4 bases and J by 3 bases, and 10 bases separated the two germline ends. CDR1 and CDR2 from the germline V gene are LNHDA and SQIVND (reference sequence). The DNA for the CDR3 is TGTGCCAGTAGTAGCAGGTTATACTACGAGCAGTACTTC. Amino acids: CASSSRLYYEQYF.

This clonotype was observed at least ten times. This chain links TRBV7-9 with TRBJ1-1; D gene uncertain. This CDR3 spans 13 amino acids. The germline V and J ends were trimmed by 4 bases and 4 bases, with 10 bases remaining between them. Germline CDR1 and CDR2: SEHNR and FQNEAQ (reference sequence). The CDR3 nucleotides read TGTGCCAGCAGCTCAAGGCTGGGCACTGAAGCTTTCTTT. It translates to CASSSRLGTEAFF.

This clonotype was seen at least ten times. J is TRBJ1-1 and V is TRBV7-9, with D possibly being TRBD1 (6 bases). The germline V gene encodes CDR1 SEHNR and CDR2 FQNEAQ (reference sequence). Trimming stripped 2 bases from V and 2 bases from J, with 12 bases between. The CDR3 spans 15 residues. CDR3 bases: TGTGCCAGCAGCTTAATTCCGGACAGAAACACTGAAGCTTTCTTT. It codes for CASSLIPDRNTEAFF. Drawing the rest from reference TRBV7-9 and TRBJ1-1, the complete variable domain is DTGVSQNPRHKITKRGQNVTFRCDPISEHNRLYWYRQTLGQGPEFLTYFQNEAQLEKSRLLSDRFSAERPKGSFSTLEIQRTEQGDSAMYLCASSLIPDRNTEAFFGQGTRLTVV.

Ten or more counts support this clonotype. The rearrangement joins TRBV29-1 to TRBJ2-7; 8 positions agree with TRBD1. Per the germline V gene, CDR1 is SQVTM and CDR2 is ANQGSEA. The CDR3 totals 11 residues. V lost 6 bases and J lost 3; bases outside the gene matches: 1. The CDR3 nucleotides read TGCAGCGTGACAGGGGTCTACGAGCAGTACTTC. Translation: CSVTGVYEQYF.